The 18 T cell receptor beta chains listed next were all sequenced from one sample in a study of T cell changes during pregnancy in multiple sclerosis. Here immunoSEQ multiplex PCR was the method, and the copy in TCRdb shows in-frame clones only, minus some. The profile shows just under 60,000 clones, approximately 92% of them singletons. The specimen was peripheral blood, collected in the first trimester of pregnancy. These receptors originate from a female donor with multiple sclerosis, enrolled in a pregnancy study.

The chain employs TRBV11-3 and TRBJ2-3; TRBD2 matches at 8 bases. The germline V gene has CDR1 SGHNT and CDR2 YENEEA. CDR3 length equals 15 residues. With 3 bases clipped from V and 3 bases from J, the junction kept 5 bases outside the gene matches. This CDR3 reads CASSFLAGSTDTQYF. The DNA for the CDR3 is TGTGCCAGCAGCTTCCTAGCGGGTAGTACAGATACGCAGTATTTT.

V and J are TRBV6-5 and TRBJ2-7; TRBD1 matches 7 bases. J was trimmed by 6 bases and V by 6 bases; bases with no gene match: 14. CDR3 length: 15 residues. Germline V gene lookup returns CDR1 MNHEY and CDR2 SVGAGI. CDR3 protein: CASSTPGGSLREQYF. The DNA of the CDR3 is TGTGCCAGCAGCACCCCAGGGGGATCTTTGCGCGAGCAGTACTTC.

J is TRBJ2-2 and V is TRBV7-9; 7 bases agree with TRBD1. The CDR3 is 12 residues long. CDR1 SEHNR and CDR2 FQNEAQ come from the germline V gene (reference sequence). J lost 3 bases, V lost 11 bases, and 3 bases had no gene match. The CDR3 DNA reads TGTGCCGACAGGGTTGACACCGGGGAGCTGTTTTTT. It specifies CADRVDTGELFF.

The rearrangement uses TRBV7-2 and TRBJ2-5, with D tentatively TRBD2 (6 bases). This CDR3 has 13 residues. V lost 4 bases to trimming and J lost 3 bases, with 9 bases between them. Per germline, CDR1 SGHTA and CDR2 FQGNSA. The CDR3 here is CASSWGDEETQYF. DNA of the CDR3: TGTGCCAGCAGCTGGGGGGACGAAGAGACCCAGTACTTC.

This clone turned up a few times. The V gene is TRBV11-2, the J gene TRBJ1-1; a possible D gene is TRBD1 (5 bases). The CDR3 consists of 14 residues. V was trimmed by 1 base and J by 3 bases, leaving 9 bases between them. Germline CDR1 reads SGHAT; CDR2 reads FQNNGV. CDR3 sequence reads: CASSLGQKDTEAFF. The CDR3 coding sequence is TGTGCCAGCAGCTTAGGACAGAAAGACACTGAAGCTTTCTTT.

The chain carries TRBV5-6 and TRBJ1-1, with TRBD1 matching over 7 bases. V lost 4 bases to trimming and J lost 9 bases; unmatched junction nucleotides: 18. Germline loops: CDR1 SGHDT, CDR2 YYEEEE. The CDR3 loop spans 16 amino acids. In DNA, the CDR3 is TGTGCCAGCAGCGAAAGGACAGGCACCCTCATCATAAAAGCTTTCTTT. Protein: CASSERTGTLIIKAFF.

The chain recombines TRBV7-8 with TRBJ1-5, with 10 bases fitting TRBD1. CDR3 size: 17 residues. J gave up 9 bases and V 5 bases, and 16 bases lay outside the gene matches. The germline CDR1 and CDR2 sequences are SGHVS and FQNEAQ. The CDR3 sequence is CASSLQTGTGVGVPQHF. The CDR3 DNA is TGTGCCAGCAGCCTCCAGACCGGGACAGGGGTCGGAGTGCCCCAGCATTTT.

This chain joins TRBV6-6 and TRBJ1-5; TRBD1 matches 8 bases. The CDR3 runs 15 residues. From germline, CDR1 is MNHNY and CDR2 SVGAGI (reference sequence). V lost 5 bases and J lost 3; bases outside the gene matches: 6. As DNA, the CDR3 is TGTGCCAGCAGTGTGACAGGGGCGCCCAATCAGCCCCAGCATTTT. This translates into CASSVTGAPNQPQHF.

The chain is built from TRBV4-2 and TRBJ1-2, with D tentatively TRBD1 (6 bases). The V gene's germline CDR1 is LGHNA and CDR2 YNFKEQ. Trimming stripped 1 base from V and 1 base from J, with 19 bases between. The CDR3 is made up of 18 amino acids. In DNA, the CDR3 is TGTGCCAGCAGCCAAGTTGGATCGGGAACAGGGATTAACTATGGCTACACCTTC. Its translation: CASSQVGSGTGINYGYTF.

V gene TRBV5-6 combines with J gene TRBJ2-7, with 7 positions matching TRBD1. CDR1 and CDR2 (germline): SGHDT, YYEEEE. Trimming cost V 4 bases and J 3 bases; bases outside gene matches: 7. This CDR3 is built from 14 residues. The CDR3 bases are TGTGCCAGCAGCGAGGGGGCGATGGACTACGAGCAGTACTTC. Translation: CASSEGAMDYEQYF.

This chain links TRBV19 with TRBJ2-5; D possibly corresponds to TRBD1 (6 bases). The V gene's germline CDR1 is LNHDA and CDR2 SQIVND (reference sequence). The CDR3 is 14 residues long. Between the trimmed V and J ends, which lost 8 bases and 5 bases, there was a span of 18 bases. CDR3 DNA sequence: TGTGCCAGTGGATTCGGGCAGGGGCGGGAGACCCAGTACTTC. This sequence encodes CASGFGQGRETQYF.

The chain links TRBV7-9 to TRBJ2-6; no firm D call. Between the trimmed V and J ends, which lost 5 bases and 2 bases, there was a span of 13 bases. Germline V gives CDR1 SEHNR, CDR2 FQNEAQ (reference sequence). CDR3 length equals 16 residues. CDR3 coding DNA: TGTGCCAGCAGCACCCTCTCGGTCCCTGGGGCCAACGTCCTGACTTTC. It is translated as CASSTLSVPGANVLTF.

V gene TRBV5-6 combines with J gene TRBJ2-3; D gene ambiguous. This CDR3 is 13 amino acids long. Germline CDR1 is SGHDT and CDR2 is YYEEEE. V shed 0 bases and J shed 1 base, with 3 bases lying between them. The CDR3 region is CASSLGRTDTQYF. The CDR3 DNA is TGTGCCAGCAGCTTGGGGCGCACAGATACGCAGTATTTT.

The V and J genes are TRBV5-4 and TRBJ2-2; D is unresolved. V lost 4 bases to trimming and J lost 1 base, with 8 bases between them. CDR3 size: 14 residues. Germline CDR1 reads SGHNT; CDR2 reads YYREEE (reference sequence). The CDR3 spells CASSAQVNTGELFF. The CDR3 DNA reads TGTGCCAGCAGCGCGCAGGTGAACACCGGGGAGCTGTTTTTT. The full variable domain, its missing parts supplied by reference TRBV5-4 and TRBJ2-2, is ETGVTQSPTHLIKTRGQQVTLRCSSQSGHNTVSWYQQALGQGPQFIFQYYREEENGRGNFPPRFSGLQFPNYSSELNVNALELDDSALYLCASSAQVNTGELFFGEGSRLTVL.

V gene TRBV7-2 combines with J gene TRBJ2-7, with D perhaps matching TRBD2 (5 bases). The CDR3 has 14 residues. V lost 6 bases and J 0 bases, leaving 12 bases between the germline ends. Germline loops: CDR1 SGHTA, CDR2 FQGNSA. The chain's CDR3 is CASSSRTGSYEQYF. CDR3 nucleotides: TGTGCCAGCAGTTCCCGGACTGGCTCCTACGAGCAGTACTTC.

V gene TRBV5-1 combines with J gene TRBJ1-4; D remains unclear. Looked up from germline, CDR1 is SGHRS and CDR2 is YFSETQ. The V and J ends lost 6 bases and 0 bases respectively, with 15 bases between them. The CDR3 sequence is 16 residues long. CDR3 nucleotide sequence: TGCGCCAGCATGAGTGGAGGTTATGCAACTAATGAAAAACTGTTTTTT. It translates to CASMSGGYATNEKLFF. Full variable domain (rest looked up from reference TRBV5-1 and TRBJ1-4): KAGVTQTPRYLIKTRGQQVTLSCSPISGHRSVSWYQQTPGQGLQFLFEYFSETQRNKGNFPGRFSGRQFSNSRSEMNVSTLELGDSALYLCASMSGGYATNEKLFFGSGTQLSVL.

The V and J genes are TRBV5-6 and TRBJ1-4; D is ambiguous. This CDR3 region has 13 residues. CDR1 SGHDT and CDR2 YYEEEE come from the germline V gene. Trimming shortened V by 1 base and J by 8 bases, and 9 bases separated the two germline ends. This CDR3 is CASSLSGGEKLFF. CDR3 nucleotides: TGTGCCAGCAGCTTGTCGGGAGGCGAAAAACTGTTTTTT.

The chain links TRBV19 to TRBJ1-5, with a weak D call TRBD1 (5 bases). CDR1 and CDR2 (germline): LNHDA, SQIVND (reference sequence). The CDR3 sequence is 19 residues long. V lost 0 bases, J lost 0 bases, and 18 bases lay in between. The CDR3 loop is CASSIDTGTGGPSNQPQHF. Here the CDR3 DNA reads TGTGCCAGTAGTATAGACACTGGTACAGGAGGGCCTAGCAATCAGCCCCAGCATTTT.